This entry lists 25 T cell receptor beta chains sequenced from one sample in a study of response to subunit inactivated influenza vaccine. TCRdb redid the calling of the RT-PCR reads with MiXCR, one entry per CDR3 protein. The repertoire consists of 150,000 to 200,000 distinct CDR3 sequences, with more than 10% occurring once and the leading ten covering 25% to 35%. These sequences were also reported in another study, on T cells expressing NK-cell markers. From that second work: Generation of TCR beta cDNA was performed by 5'RACE template switching incorporating UMIs.

Material: CD8+ T cells sorted from PBMCs, obtained 11 to 12 days after vaccination. Receptors were obtained from a man between 50 and 59 years old who received an inactivated influenza vaccine.

The J gene is TRBJ1-3, the V gene TRBV29-1; 7 bases fit TRBD1. This CDR3 comprises 14 residues. The ends lost 7 bases at V and 3 bases at J; junction bases unmatched: 9. Germline V gene sequence: CDR1 SQVTM, CDR2 ANQGSEA. CDR3 DNA sequence: TGCAGCGCGAAAGGGGGCGCGGATGGAAACACCATATATTTT. This gives the protein CSAKGGADGNTIYF.

This clonotype was counted only a few times. The V gene is TRBV6-5, the J gene TRBJ2-5; no clear D. Germline V CDR1 and CDR2: MNHEY, SVGAGI. V was pared by 0 bases and J by 5 bases, with 10 bases between. The CDR3 length is 14 residues. Here the CDR3 DNA reads TGTGCCAGCAGTTACTCGCTGGGCGGCGAGACCCAGTACTTC. This gives the protein CASSYSLGGETQYF.

The V and J genes are TRBV9 and TRBJ2-7; TRBD2 aligns across 7 bases. Germline values: CDR1 SGDLS, CDR2 YYNGEE. Trimming at V came to 4 bases and at J to 2 bases, leaving 9 bases not matched to a gene. The CDR3 extends over 15 amino acids. CDR3 amino acids: CASSRGVGNTYEQYF. In DNA form, the CDR3 reads TGTGCCAGCAGCCGGGGGGTCGGAAACACCTACGAGCAGTACTTC. The whole variable domain, remainder taken from reference TRBV9 and TRBJ2-7, is DSGVTQTPKHLITATGQRVTLRCSPRSGDLSVYWYQQSLDQGLQFLIQYYNGEERAKGNILERFSAQQFPDLHSELNLSSLELGDSALYFCASSRGVGNTYEQYFGPGTRLTVT.

DNA for the CDR3: TGTGCCAGCAGCTTATTTGGGTTAAGCACAGATACGCAGTATTTT. This sequence encodes CASSLFGLSTDTQYF. The rearrangement links TRBV7-8 to TRBJ2-3; D gene unclear. The V and J ends lost 2 bases and 0 bases respectively, with 9 bases between them. The CDR3 is 15 residues long. Germline V lookup: CDR1 SGHVS, CDR2 FQNEAQ.

The chain employs TRBV21-1 and TRBJ2-6. TRBV21-1 is assigned pseudogene status. The length of the CDR3 is 16 residues. CDR3 bases: TGTGCCAGCAGCAAATCCCCAAGCTCTGGGGCCAACGTCCTGACTTTC. Protein product: CASSKSPSSGANVLTF.

V usage is TRBV7-2 and J usage is TRBJ2-7; D may be TRBD1 (6 bases). The CDR3 is 13 residues long. V lost 4 bases to trimming and J lost 11 bases, with 18 bases between them. Germline CDR1 reads SGHTA; CDR2 reads FQGNSA. The CDR3 DNA is TGTGCCAGCAGCTCATCCGGGTCAGGGGCGAAGTACTTC. This encodes CASSSSGSGAKYF. Supplemented by reference TRBV7-2 and TRBJ2-7, the full variable domain reads GAGVSQSPSNKVTEKGKDVELRCDPISGHTALYWYRQSLGQGLEFLIYFQGNSAPDKSGLPSDRFSAERTGGSVSTLTIQRTQQEDSAVYLCASSSSGSGAKYFGPGTRLTVT.

The V gene is TRBV6-4, the J gene TRBJ2-1; D might be TRBD2 (5 bases). The V and J ends lost 3 bases and 3 bases respectively, with 12 bases between them. The germline V gene has CDR1 MRHNA and CDR2 SNTAGT. The length of the CDR3 is 15 residues. The CDR3 nucleotides read TGTGCCAGCAGTGAAGTCGGACGGGGCTACAATGAGCAGTTCTTC. Translated: CASSEVGRGYNEQFF.

This clonotype showed up just a few times. This chain joins TRBV6-2 or TRBV6-3 and TRBJ2-7, with TRBD2 matching over 12 bases. J was trimmed by 12 bases and V by 4 bases; bases with no gene match: 10. The V gene's germline CDR1 is MNHEY and CDR2 SVGEGT. The CDR3 consists of 14 residues. The CDR3 DNA sequence: TGTGCCAGCAGTTCGACTAGCGGGAGAAAGAGTCCGTACTTC. Protein sequence: CASSSTSGRKSPYF.

This chain connects TRBV12-3 or TRBV12-4 to TRBJ1-4; D call uncertain. Trimming stripped 4 bases from V and 3 bases from J, with 15 bases between. The CDR3 runs to 16 residues. CDR3 loop: CASSSLRLLANEKLFF. CDR3 DNA sequence: TGTGCCAGCAGTTCCTTACGACTATTGGCTAATGAAAAACTGTTTTTT.

This clonotype was seen a few times. This chain links TRBV7-8 with TRBJ2-1; 12 bases agree with TRBD2. The germline gives CDR1 SGHVS, CDR2 FQNEAQ. Trimming took 0 bases from V and 7 from J; bases not matched to a gene: 7. This CDR3 has 17 residues. CDR3: CASSLAARTSGVNEQFF. DNA for the CDR3: TGTGCCAGCAGCTTAGCGGCTAGGACTAGCGGGGTAAATGAGCAGTTCTTC.

Ten or more counts support this clonotype. The rearrangement uses TRBV6-2 or TRBV6-3 and TRBJ2-4; no definite D call. The CDR3 is 13 residues long. Trimming removed 5 bases at V and 13 bases at J, with 18 bases between. CDR1 MNHEY and CDR2 SVGEGT come from the germline V gene. This CDR3 reads CASSMVDIFHQYF. CDR3 sequence (DNA): TGTGCCAGCAGTATGGTCGACATTTTCCACCAGTACTTC.

The V call is TRBV4-2, the J call TRBJ2-6; D is perhaps TRBD2 (5 bases). The CDR3 covers 19 residues. Trimming took 2 bases from V and 0 from J, leaving 17 bases between them. Per the germline V gene, CDR1 is LGHNA and CDR2 is YNFKEQ. The CDR3 nucleotides are TGTGCCAGCAGCCAAAGAGCCCCAGCGGTGCTCTCTGGGGCCAACGTCCTGACTTTC. The encoded protein is CASSQRAPAVLSGANVLTF.

This clonotype was picked up a small number of times. This chain uses TRBV7-9 with TRBJ2-1; D is unclear. The V gene's germline CDR1 is SEHNR and CDR2 FQNEAQ (reference sequence). The CDR3 extends over 12 amino acids. The CDR3 sequence is CATGYSYNEQFF. CDR3 DNA: TGTGCTACCGGGTATTCCTACAATGAGCAGTTCTTC.

The chain's CDR3 is CASSTTRLDRGTEAFF. The CDR3 DNA is TGTGCCAGTAGTACCACTCGACTTGACAGGGGCACTGAAGCTTTCTTT. This chain joins TRBV19 and TRBJ1-1; TRBD1 aligns across 8 bases. The germline gives CDR1 LNHDA, CDR2 SQIVND (reference sequence). The CDR3 has 16 amino acids. V lost 4 bases to trimming and J lost 4 bases; unmatched junction nucleotides: 11.

CDR3 protein: CASSVWGRGTDTQYF. CDR3 nucleotide sequence: TGTGCCAGCAGCGTGTGGGGACGAGGCACAGATACGCAGTATTTT. The chain has TRBV9 and TRBJ2-3, with D possibly being TRBD1 or TRBD2 (5 bases each). Germline values: CDR1 SGDLS, CDR2 YYNGEE. This CDR3 is 15 amino acids long. The V and J ends lost 2 bases and 1 base respectively, with 11 bases between them.

The gene calls are TRBV7-9 and TRBJ2-7, with 7 bases identical to TRBD1. The CDR3 runs 14 residues. Unmatched junction bases numbered 7, after V lost 4 bases and J lost 4 bases. Looked up from germline, CDR1 is SEHNR and CDR2 is FQNEAQ (reference sequence). The CDR3 here is CASSSDRELYEQYF. Written as DNA, the CDR3 is TGTGCCAGCAGCTCAGACAGGGAGCTGTACGAGCAGTACTTC.

This clonotype was seen a handful of times. V gene TRBV24-1 combines with J gene TRBJ2-1; TRBD2 is a possible D gene (6 bases). The CDR3 sequence is 17 residues long. The V end lost 3 bases, the J end lost 3 bases, and 17 bases lay between the germline ends. CDR1 and CDR2 from the germline V gene are KGHDR and SFDVKD. CDR3 region: CATSDGWDSHLYNEQFF. The CDR3 region has the DNA TGTGCCACCAGTGATGGGTGGGACTCCCACCTCTACAATGAGCAGTTCTTC.

The chain recombines TRBV7-8 with TRBJ2-2; TRBD1 aligns across 8 bases. Looked up from germline, CDR1 is SGHVS and CDR2 is FQNEAQ. V trimming: 5 bases; J trimming: 1 base; junction bases outside the gene matches: 6. The CDR3 has 16 amino acids. The CDR3 DNA follows: TGTGCCAGCAGCACCAGACAGGGGCTGAACACCGGGGAGCTGTTTTTT. Translating gives CASSTRQGLNTGELFF.

This clonotype was seen more than once but under ten times. This chain uses TRBV25-1 with TRBJ2-7; the match to TRBD2 covers 8 bases. J lost 9 bases, V lost 6 bases, and 4 bases had no gene match. CDR3 size: 11 residues. Looked up from germline, CDR1 is MGHDK and CDR2 is SYGVNS. CDR3 in amino acids: CASRAGEWQYF. The CDR3 DNA follows: TGTGCCAGCAGAGCGGGAGAATGGCAGTACTTC.

V and J are TRBV27 and TRBJ2-1; D gene ambiguous. Germline CDR1 MNHEY, CDR2 SMNVEV (reference sequence). The CDR3 loop spans 14 amino acids. V lost 6 bases to trimming and J lost 3 bases, with 12 bases between them. Written as DNA, the CDR3 is TGTGCCAGCAGCTCGGGCAGAAACTACAATGAGCAGTTCTTC. As protein: CASSSGRNYNEQFF.

The V call is TRBV14, the J call TRBJ2-1; TRBD2 agrees at 7 bases. Germline-derived CDR1 and CDR2 are SGHDN and FVKESK. The CDR3 is 16 amino acids. V was clipped by 0 bases and J by 4 bases; unmatched bases: 6. The chain's CDR3 is CASSQDRGVTYNEQFF. The CDR3, as DNA: TGTGCCAGCAGCCAAGATCGGGGGGTCACATACAATGAGCAGTTCTTC.

The chain is built from TRBV6-1 and TRBJ2-1; 8 bases line up with TRBD2. The CDR3 has 18 amino acids. Per the germline V gene, CDR1 is MNHNS and CDR2 is SASEGT. J gave up 5 bases and V 2 bases, and 14 bases lay outside the gene matches. The CDR3 loop is CASSEPGPGGGPDNEQFF. The CDR3, as DNA: TGTGCCAGCAGTGAACCCGGACCGGGGGGGGGGCCGGACAATGAGCAGTTCTTC.

This chain joins TRBV19 and TRBJ2-2; 7 bases map to TRBD1. Trimming at V came to 5 bases and at J to 4 bases, leaving 4 bases not matched to a gene. CDR1 is LNHDA and CDR2 is SQIVND in the germline V gene (reference sequence). The CDR3 totals 14 residues. CDR3 nucleotides: TGTGCCAGTAGTTACAGGGGTTCCACCGGGGAGCTGTTTTTT. Protein: CASSYRGSTGELFF.

This chain links TRBV19 with TRBJ2-2, with 10 nucleotides matching TRBD2. Losses at the gene ends were 0 bases for V and 5 bases for J; bases not matched to a gene: 6. The CDR3 is made up of 17 amino acids. Germline CDR1 LNHDA, CDR2 SQIVND (reference sequence). The CDR3: CASSIDTTSGMTGELFF. Here the CDR3 DNA reads TGTGCCAGTAGTATAGATACAACTAGCGGGATGACCGGGGAGCTGTTTTTT.

The chain employs TRBV4-2 and TRBJ2-7, with 8 positions matching TRBD1. This CDR3 has 17 residues. Germline V CDR1 and CDR2: LGHNA, YNFKEQ. The V gene end was trimmed by 0 bases and the J gene end by 6 bases; junction bases not matched to a gene: 13. CDR3 nucleotide sequence: TGTGCCAGCAGCCAAGAACTTTTCGGACAGGGAAGGATCGAGCAGTACTTC. Translated, it gives CASSQELFGQGRIEQYF.